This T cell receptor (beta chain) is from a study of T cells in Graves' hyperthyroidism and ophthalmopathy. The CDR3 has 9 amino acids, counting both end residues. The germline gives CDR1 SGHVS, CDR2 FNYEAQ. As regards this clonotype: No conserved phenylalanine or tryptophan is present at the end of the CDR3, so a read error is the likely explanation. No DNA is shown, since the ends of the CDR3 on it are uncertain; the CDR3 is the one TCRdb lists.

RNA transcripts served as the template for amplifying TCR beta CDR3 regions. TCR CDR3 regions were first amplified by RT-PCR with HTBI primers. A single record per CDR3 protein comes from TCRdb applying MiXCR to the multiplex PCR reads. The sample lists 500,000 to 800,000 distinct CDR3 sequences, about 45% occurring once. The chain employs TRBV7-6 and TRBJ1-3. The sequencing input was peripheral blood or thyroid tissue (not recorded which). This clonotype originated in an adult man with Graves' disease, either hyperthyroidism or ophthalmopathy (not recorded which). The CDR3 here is CASSPNPET.